The entry below describes one T cell receptor beta chain. Trimming cost V 1 base and J 2 bases, with 16 bases left between them. The CDR3 contains 16 residues. Germline V gene lookup returns CDR1 SGHDT and CDR2 YYEEEE. Method: immunoSEQ multiplex PCR; TCRdb's copy keeps in-frame clones and lacks some. The data show 100,000 to 150,000 clones, about 89% seen once. The data are from a study of blood T cell repertoires in COVID-19. Input material: peripheral blood. This rearrangement joins TRBV5-6 to TRBJ2-7; D gene unclear. This clonotype was sampled from a man aged 60 to 75 with COVID-19, enrolled during active disease. The CDR3 loop is CASSLRVSTQAYEQYF. CDR3 nucleotides: TGTGCCAGCAGCTTGCGGGTCAGTACTCAAGCCTACGAGCAGTACTTC.